This TCR beta chain was sequenced in a study of control samples from healthy donors and cancer patients. CDR3 length: 16 amino acids. The ends were cut back, 6 bases at V and 4 bases at J, with 21 bases in the middle. Looked up from germline, CDR1 is SNHLY and CDR2 is FYNNEI. Assay: immunoSEQ multiplex PCR; the TCRdb copy retains only in-frame clones and omits some. The sample yields approximately 53,000 clones, 91% seen once. Sequenced: PBMCs. The source of this sequence is a man aged 25 to 40 with colorectal cancer. The rearrangement links TRBV2 to TRBJ1-2; D unclear. For the CDR3, the DNA is TGTGCCAGCAGGCATCCACTGACACCGGTCCCCTATGGCTACACCTTC. Amino acid sequence: CASRHPLTPVPYGYTF.